This T cell receptor beta chain stems from a study of cytotoxic CD8 clonotypes in ibrutinib-treated CLL. Overall study: The sample average was 255,043 productive templates and 94,082 productive rearrangements.

TCRdb's table, derived via immunoSEQ multiplex PCR, lists solely in-frame clones and lacks some. The data hold approximately 100,000 clones, with 55% to 75% observed a single time. Comment on this clone: The antigen remains unidentified.

Overall study findings and caveats: Public clonotypes were uncommon and contracted or stayed stable on treatment.

Germline V gives CDR1 SGHNT, CDR2 YENEEA. The CDR3 runs to 15 residues. V lost 6 bases and J 2 bases, leaving 13 bases between the germline ends. This TCR was sampled from a human donor with chronic lymphocytic leukemia. Sample: PBMCs, taken after 24 months of ibrutinib treatment. This sequence joins TRBV11-3 and TRBJ2-2; the D call may be TRBD1 or TRBD2 (5 bases each). The CDR3 is CASSYGTANTGELFF. The CDR3 region has the DNA TGTGCCAGCAGTTACGGGACCGCAAACACCGGGGAGCTGTTTTTT.